This entry lists 23 T cell receptor beta chains sequenced from one sample in a study of CD8+CD57+ T cells in acquired aplastic anemia. Individuals selected for sequencing had exhibited CD8+CD57+ cell expansion on flow cytometry. Profiling that covered TCR beta VDJ and CDR3 relied on genomic DNA as its template. TCRdb reprocessed the reads with MiXCR, giving one entry per CDR3 protein. There are 150,000 to 200,000 distinct CDR3 sequences in the sample; 40% to 50% occur only once, and around a tenth lies in the top ten. Sequencing was performed on sorted CD4+, CD8+, or CD8+CD57+ T cells (not recorded which) from PBMCs. The receptors shown here come from a human donor with aplastic anemia.

Only a few counts were recorded for this clonotype. V is TRBV10-3 and J is TRBJ2-1; 9 bases align to TRBD1. Looked up from germline, CDR1 is ENHRY and CDR2 is SYGVKD. The CDR3 has 15 amino acids. J was trimmed by 2 bases and V by 10 bases; bases with no gene match: 9. CDR3 coding DNA: TGTGCCACTACGACAAGGACAGGGGCCTACAATGAGCAGTTCTTC. It is translated as CATTTRTGAYNEQFF.

This clonotype was recorded many times. The chain couples TRBV7-9 to TRBJ1-1, with TRBD1 as a possible D gene (6 bases). Trimming pared 2 bases from V and 1 base from J, leaving 8 bases between. The CDR3 totals 14 residues. Germline CDR1 SEHNR, CDR2 FQNEAQ (reference sequence). CDR3 DNA sequence: TGTGCCAGCAGCTTACAAGGGGGGAACACTGAAGCTTTCTTT. Protein sequence: CASSLQGGNTEAFF.

The chain is built from TRBV4-1 and TRBJ2-7; 9 nucleotides align to TRBD2. Germline trimming cut 1 base from V and 10 bases from J; bases unmatched to any gene: 8. The germline V gene encodes CDR1 MGHRA and CDR2 YSYEKL. The CDR3 totals 14 residues. The CDR3, as DNA: TGCGCCAGCAGCCAAGCGGGACTAGCAAGCGAACAGTACTTC. It yields the protein CASSQAGLASEQYF.

This sequence joins TRBV10-2 and TRBJ1-6, with D perhaps matching TRBD1 (5 bases). V lost 2 bases and J lost 10, with 15 bases in between. CDR1 and CDR2 (germline): WSHSY, SAAADI. The CDR3 has 15 amino acids. CDR3 loop: CASSEESGQRSPLHF. CDR3 nucleotide sequence: TGCGCCAGCAGTGAGGAGTCAGGGCAGAGGTCACCCCTCCACTTT.

This clonotype showed up many times. V usage is TRBV11-2 and J usage is TRBJ2-3; a possible D gene is TRBD1 (7 bases). Germline V gene sequence: CDR1 SGHAT, CDR2 FQNNGV. The V and J ends lost 5 bases and 4 bases respectively, with 16 bases between them. The CDR3 is 15 amino acids. This chain's CDR3 is CASSPPPGGPDTQYF. The DNA for the CDR3 is TGTGCCAGCAGCCCCCCCCCAGGGGGGCCAGATACGCAGTATTTT.

This clonotype was counted only a few times. The chain uses TRBV29-1 and TRBJ1-2, with 7 bases identical to TRBD1. There are 13 residues in the CDR3. From germline, CDR1 is SQVTM and CDR2 ANQGSEA. V gave up 5 bases and J gave up 6 bases; unmatched junction bases: 9. Here the CDR3 DNA reads TGCAGCGTTCCCGGGACAGATCCTCATGGCTACACCTTC. It translates to CSVPGTDPHGYTF.

This clonotype was picked up many times. The chain employs TRBV14 and TRBJ2-1, with D possibly called TRBD1 or TRBD2 (5 bases each). Trimming stripped 0 bases from V and 2 bases from J, with 11 bases between. The CDR3 is made up of 16 amino acids. The V gene's germline CDR1 is SGHDN and CDR2 FVKESK. The CDR3 DNA follows: TGTGCCAGCAGCCAAGATGGGCTGGGGGCCTACAATGAGCAGTTCTTC. The encoded protein is CASSQDGLGAYNEQFF.

This clonotype was detected only a few times. The J gene is TRBJ2-3, the V gene TRBV12-3 or TRBV12-4; TRBD1 agrees at 9 bases. CDR3 length: 16 residues. The J segment lost 3 bases and the V segment lost 4 bases, leaving 8 bases of the junction unmatched. The CDR3 bases are TGTGCCAGCAGTTCGCATGGACAGGGGCGGACAGATACGCAGTATTTT. It encodes CASSSHGQGRTDTQYF.

The chain has TRBV3-1 and TRBJ2-3, with D perhaps matching TRBD2 (5 bases). The germline V gene encodes CDR1 LGHDT and CDR2 YNNKEL (reference sequence). CDR3 length equals 15 residues. The germline V and J ends were trimmed by 1 base and 0 bases, with 8 bases remaining between them. DNA of the CDR3: TGTGCCAGCAGCCAAGCCAAGCGGAGCACAGATACGCAGTATTTT. Amino acids: CASSQAKRSTDTQYF.

Notes on this clonotype: A single base separates this from a much larger clone, so it may be a read error. The chain has TRBV20-1 and TRBJ1-1, with TRBD1 identical over 8 bases. This CDR3 contains 11 residues. Germline V CDR1 and CDR2: DFQATT, SNEGSKA (reference sequence). The V gene end was trimmed by 5 bases and the J gene end by 11 bases; junction bases not matched to a gene: 7. CDR3: CSASRTGKAFF. The CDR3 coding sequence is TGCAGTGCTTCCAGGACAGGGAAGGCTTTCTTT.

This clonotype was recorded once. V gene TRBV24-1 combines with J gene TRBJ1-1; maybe TRBD1 (6 bases). The CDR3 has 15 residues. Germline-derived CDR1 and CDR2 are KGHDR and SFDVKD. The V gene lost 3 bases and the J gene lost 1 base, with 11 bases spanning the gap. Here the CDR3 reads CATSDAGTRNTEAFF. CDR3 DNA sequence: TGTGCCACCAGTGATGCCGGGACACGGAACACTGAAGCTTTCTTT.

Many counts were recorded for this clonotype. This chain uses TRBV4-1 with TRBJ2-7; TRBD1 matches at 9 bases. Germline CDR1 MGHRA, CDR2 YSYEKL. This CDR3 region has 15 residues. J was trimmed by 5 bases and V by 2 bases; bases with no gene match: 7. The CDR3 reads CASSQKGTGSDEQYF. As DNA, the CDR3 is TGCGCCAGCAGCCAAAAGGGGACAGGGTCAGACGAGCAGTACTTC.

The chain carries TRBV7-2 and TRBJ2-1, with 8 positions matching TRBD2. The CDR3 is 15 residues long. Germline trimming cut 1 base from V and 9 bases from J; bases unmatched to any gene: 8. Per the germline V gene, CDR1 is SGHTA and CDR2 is FQGNSA. The chain's CDR3 is CASSLGSGGVREQFF. The CDR3 DNA reads as TGTGCCAGCAGCTTAGGGAGCGGGGGAGTGCGTGAGCAGTTCTTC.

V usage is TRBV9 and J usage is TRBJ2-5; tentative D call: TRBD2 (6 bases). Gene TRBJ2-7 matches the end of the DNA better, so the J call may be wrong. Germline values: CDR1 SGDLS, CDR2 YYNGEE. CDR3 size: 15 residues. CDR3 region: CASSLVAESSYEQYF. The CDR3 DNA sequence: TGTGCCAGCAGCTTGGTAGCGGAGAGCTCCTACGAGCAGTACTTC.

The rearrangement joins TRBV19 to TRBJ1-2; tentatively, D is TRBD1 (5 bases). Germline-derived CDR1 and CDR2 are LNHDA and SQIVND (reference sequence). CDR3 length: 12 residues. Trimming took 9 bases from V and 4 from J, leaving 12 bases between them. The DNA of the CDR3 is TGTGCCAGCCCCAGGGCGGGCTATGGCTACACCTTC. It encodes CASPRAGYGYTF.

In its sample, this clonotype was seen a few times. The chain joins TRBV7-2 to TRBJ2-5; D is perhaps TRBD1 (6 bases). CDR3 length: 16 residues. Germline CDR1 SGHTA, CDR2 FQGNSA. V was clipped by 1 base and J by 4 bases, with 16 bases between them. In DNA form, the CDR3 reads TGTGCCAGCAGCTTAGTGGGGGCGGTGGGACGAGAGACCCAGTACTTC. As protein: CASSLVGAVGRETQYF.

This chain joins TRBV7-3 and TRBJ2-7, with D perhaps matching TRBD1 (7 bases). Germline V gene sequence: CDR1 SGHTA, CDR2 FQGTGA. V was clipped by 2 bases and J by 5 bases, with 10 bases between them. This CDR3 region has 13 residues. In DNA form, the CDR3 reads TGTGCCAGCAGCTTACAGGGGGAGGACGAGCAGTACTTC. It encodes CASSLQGEDEQYF.

Of note for this clonotype: Possible read error: a much larger clone is one base away. This chain uses TRBV16 with TRBJ1-2; unclear D gene. This CDR3 has 12 residues. CDR1 and CDR2 (germline): KGHSY, FQNENV. DNA for the CDR3: TGTGCCAGCGGCCAGTCTAACTATGGCTACACCTTC. As protein: CASGQSNYGYTF.

J is TRBJ2-7 and V is TRBV2, with 9 bases that match TRBD1. The CDR3 runs to 15 residues. Germline V gives CDR1 SNHLY, CDR2 FYNNEI. J was trimmed by 1 base and V by 5 bases; bases with no gene match: 6. This chain's CDR3 is CASSWGQGGSYEQYF. The CDR3 DNA follows: TGTGCCAGCAGTTGGGGACAGGGAGGTTCCTACGAGCAGTACTTC. The variable domain in full, completed from reference TRBV2 and TRBJ2-7, reads EPEVTQTPSHQVTQMGQEVILRCVPISNHLYFYWYRQILGQKVEFLVSFYNNEISEKSEIFDDQFSVERPDGSNFTLKIRSTKLEDSAMYFCASSWGQGGSYEQYFGPGTRLTVT.

This clonotype was detected many times. J is TRBJ2-7 and V is TRBV20-1; 10 positions match TRBD1. Germline CDR1 DFQATT, CDR2 SNEGSKA (reference sequence). The CDR3 consists of 14 residues. The J segment lost 6 bases and the V segment lost 6 bases, leaving 11 bases of the junction unmatched. CDR3 DNA sequence: TGCAGTGCGCATCCGGGACAGGGGCGCCTCGAGCAGTACTTC. Its protein is CSAHPGQGRLEQYF.

V usage is TRBV30 and J usage is TRBJ2-1, with a possible D match to TRBD1 (6 bases). The CDR3 is made up of 13 amino acids. Germline V gene lookup returns CDR1 GTSNPN and CDR2 SVGIG (reference sequence). V lost 2 bases to trimming and J lost 7 bases, with 12 bases between them. CDR3 amino acids: CAWSRNRANEQFF. The CDR3 nucleotides are TGTGCCTGGAGTCGCAACAGGGCGAATGAGCAGTTCTTC.

This clonotype appeared once. The rearrangement links TRBV28 to TRBJ1-2; D unclear. The CDR3 is made up of 14 amino acids. The V and J ends lost 8 bases and 4 bases respectively, with 17 bases between them. The V gene's germline CDR1 is MDHEN and CDR2 SYDVKM. This chain's CDR3 is CASVEQTSFYGYTF. CDR3 DNA: TGTGCCAGCGTCGAGCAAACCTCTTTCTATGGCTACACCTTC.

The chain has TRBV15 and TRBJ2-7; 10 bases line up with TRBD2. Germline CDR1 is LNHNV and CDR2 is YYDKDF (reference sequence). The CDR3 is made up of 17 amino acids. V was clipped by 3 bases and J by 3 bases; unmatched bases: 11. CDR3 in DNA: TGTGCCACCAGCAGTTCCCTAGCGGGGGCCCTTGGCTACGAGCAGTACTTC. Protein product: CATSSSLAGALGYEQYF.